What follows is one TCR beta chain and its context. The sample originates from a study of blood T cell repertoires in COVID-19. Per the original data handling: Estimates of nucleated cell counts were drawn from the amplification of reference gene primers. Repertoires were generated with immunoSEQ multiplex PCR, while TCRdb's copy carries only in-frame clones and drops some. V and J calls and clone size come straight from that table; D and trimming were deduced from the DNA. Among some 340,000 clones listed, 85% were seen once. V was clipped by 4 bases and J by 9 bases, with 15 bases between them. CDR3 length: 13 amino acids.

The sample consisted of peripheral blood. This TCR derives from a woman between 18 and 30 years old with acute or convalescent COVID-19. V is TRBV12-3 or TRBV12-4 and J is TRBJ1-1; maybe TRBD1 (5 bases). CDR3 amino acids: CASSSGTFRKAFF. DNA of the CDR3: TGTGCCAGCAGTTCCGGGACTTTTCGGAAAGCTTTCTTT.